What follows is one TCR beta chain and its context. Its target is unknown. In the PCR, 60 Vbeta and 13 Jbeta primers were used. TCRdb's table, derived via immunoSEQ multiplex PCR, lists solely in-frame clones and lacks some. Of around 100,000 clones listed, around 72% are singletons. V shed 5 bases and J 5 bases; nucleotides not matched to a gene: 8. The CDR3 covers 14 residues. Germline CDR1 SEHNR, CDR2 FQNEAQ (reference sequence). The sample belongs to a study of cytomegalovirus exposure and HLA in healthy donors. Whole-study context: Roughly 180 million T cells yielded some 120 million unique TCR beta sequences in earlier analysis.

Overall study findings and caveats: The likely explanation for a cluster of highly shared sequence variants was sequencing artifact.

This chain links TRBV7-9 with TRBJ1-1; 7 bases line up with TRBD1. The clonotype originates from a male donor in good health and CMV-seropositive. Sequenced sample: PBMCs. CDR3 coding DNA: TGTGCCAGCAGCGCCGACAGGGCGGATACTGAAGCTTTCTTT. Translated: CASSADRADTEAFF.